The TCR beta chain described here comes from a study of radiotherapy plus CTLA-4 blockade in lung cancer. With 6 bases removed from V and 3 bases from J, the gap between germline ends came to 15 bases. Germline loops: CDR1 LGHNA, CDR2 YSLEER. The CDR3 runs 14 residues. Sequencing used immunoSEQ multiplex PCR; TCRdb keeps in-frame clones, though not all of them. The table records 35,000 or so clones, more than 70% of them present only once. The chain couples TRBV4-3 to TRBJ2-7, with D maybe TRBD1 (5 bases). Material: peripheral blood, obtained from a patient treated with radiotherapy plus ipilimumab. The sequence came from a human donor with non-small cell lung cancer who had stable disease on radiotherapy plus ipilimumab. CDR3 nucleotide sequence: TGCGCCAGCAGTCGCGGTGGGGCTTACTACGAGCAGTACTTC. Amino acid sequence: CASSRGGAYYEQYF.